The clone carrying this T cell receptor beta chain showed up just once. Antigen unknown. Germline assignment: CDR1 SGHRS and CDR2 YFSETQ. V dropped 4 bases and J dropped 1 base, with 12 bases sitting between them. The CDR3 totals 15 residues. This sample was taken from a study of type 1 regulatory T cells. TCRdb re-called the reads through MiXCR, storing one row per CDR3 protein. The profile shows 20,000 to 25,000 distinct CDR3 sequences, 55% to 80% of them singletons. V usage is TRBV5-1 and J usage is TRBJ1-5; D uncertain. The TCR comes from a human donor in good health. The sample was cultured T cells, either the whole culture or a sorted T cell fraction (not recorded which). The subset: Tr1-enriched cell product generated in vitro against host alloantigens. The CDR3 region has the DNA TGCGCCAGCAGCGTGTATGGTGGAAGCAATCAGCCCCAGCATTTT. Encoded protein: CASSVYGGSNQPQHF.